Listed below are T cell receptor beta chains from one sample, sequenced in a study of OX40 agonist ivuxolimab in advanced cancers. Produced via immunoSEQ multiplex PCR; TCRdb's table is partial and in-frame only. This table holds over 55,000 clones, roughly 84% found once. The starting material was CD4+ or CD8+ T cells sorted from blood, obtained in a trial of the OX40 agonist ivuxolimab. The receptors come from an adult with an advanced solid tumor such as melanoma, head and neck, liver or kidney cancer. CDR3s include the opening cysteine and the closing phenylalanine or tryptophan. D genes are given only for firm matches. The size of a clone is reported for some rows only, either as once, few or many, or as a class for expanded clones.

j_call v_call clone_size d_call cdr3_aa cdr3_nt
TRBJ2-7 TRBV28 - - CASSGGGQRPYEQYF TGTGCCAGCAGTGGGGGGGGACAGAGACCCTACGAGCAGTACTTC
TRBJ1-1 TRBV5-1 - - CASRRGRLDMTEAFF TGCGCCAGCAGACGGGGACGCCTAGATATGACTGAAGCTTTCTTT
TRBJ2-2 TRBV5-1 - TRBD1 CASSWTGTEAGELFF TGCGCCAGCAGCTGGACCGGGACAGAAGCCGGGGAGCTGTTTTTT
TRBJ2-1 TRBV14 - TRBD2 CASSPRTSRQVDEQFF TGTGCCAGCAGCCCAAGGACTAGCAGGCAGGTGGATGAGCAGTTCTTC
TRBJ1-3 TRBV10-3 - - CAIRLQSSGNTIYF TGTGCCATCAGGCTACAGAGCTCTGGAAACACCATATATTTT
TRBJ2-1 TRBV19 - TRBD2 CASSIRSGRNEQFF TGTGCCAGTAGTATTCGATCCGGGAGGAATGAGCAGTTCTTC
TRBJ2-7 TRBV28 - - CASSLPGYEQYF TGTGCCAGCAGTTTACCAGGTTACGAGCAGTACTTC
TRBJ1-4 TRBV30 - - CAWNQAGLTTNEKLFF TGTGCCTGGAATCAGGCGGGTTTAACAACTAATGAAAAACTGTTTTTT
TRBJ1-1 TRBV7-3 few - CASSPDGYTEAFF TGTGCCAGCAGCCCGGACGGTTACACTGAAGCTTTCTTT
TRBJ2-7 TRBV30 - - CACEAGQGFEEQYF TGTGCCTGCGAAGCAGGGCAGGGATTTGAAGAGCAGTACTTC
TRBJ2-5 TRBV4-2 - TRBD2 CASSQTSSGGQETQYF TGTGCCAGCAGCCAAACGAGTAGCGGGGGGCAGGAGACCCAGTACTTC
TRBJ2-1 TRBV5-1 - - CASSLPLGNNEQFF TGCGCCAGCAGCCTTCCCTTGGGGAACAATGAGCAGTTCTTC
TRBJ2-1 TRBV19 - TRBD2 CASSILAGVPDRYNEQFF TGTGCCAGTAGTATACTAGCGGGAGTCCCGGACCGATACAATGAGCAGTTCTTC